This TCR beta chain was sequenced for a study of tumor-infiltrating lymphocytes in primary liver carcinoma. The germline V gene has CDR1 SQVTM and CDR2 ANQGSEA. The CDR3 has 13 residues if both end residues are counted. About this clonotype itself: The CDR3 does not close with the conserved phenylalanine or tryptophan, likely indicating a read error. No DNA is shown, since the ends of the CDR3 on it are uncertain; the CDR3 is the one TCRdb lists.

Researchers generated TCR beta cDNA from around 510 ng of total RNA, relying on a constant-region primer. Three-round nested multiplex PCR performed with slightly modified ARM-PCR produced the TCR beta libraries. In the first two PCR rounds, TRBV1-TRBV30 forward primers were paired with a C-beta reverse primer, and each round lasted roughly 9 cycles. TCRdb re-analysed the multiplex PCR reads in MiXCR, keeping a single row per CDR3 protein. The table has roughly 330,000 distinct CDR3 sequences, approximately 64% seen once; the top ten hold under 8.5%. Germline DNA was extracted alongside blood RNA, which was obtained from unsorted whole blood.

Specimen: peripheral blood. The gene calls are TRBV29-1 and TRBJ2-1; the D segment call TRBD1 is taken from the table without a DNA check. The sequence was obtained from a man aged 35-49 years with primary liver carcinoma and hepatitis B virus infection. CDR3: CSVRGTGVNERLL.